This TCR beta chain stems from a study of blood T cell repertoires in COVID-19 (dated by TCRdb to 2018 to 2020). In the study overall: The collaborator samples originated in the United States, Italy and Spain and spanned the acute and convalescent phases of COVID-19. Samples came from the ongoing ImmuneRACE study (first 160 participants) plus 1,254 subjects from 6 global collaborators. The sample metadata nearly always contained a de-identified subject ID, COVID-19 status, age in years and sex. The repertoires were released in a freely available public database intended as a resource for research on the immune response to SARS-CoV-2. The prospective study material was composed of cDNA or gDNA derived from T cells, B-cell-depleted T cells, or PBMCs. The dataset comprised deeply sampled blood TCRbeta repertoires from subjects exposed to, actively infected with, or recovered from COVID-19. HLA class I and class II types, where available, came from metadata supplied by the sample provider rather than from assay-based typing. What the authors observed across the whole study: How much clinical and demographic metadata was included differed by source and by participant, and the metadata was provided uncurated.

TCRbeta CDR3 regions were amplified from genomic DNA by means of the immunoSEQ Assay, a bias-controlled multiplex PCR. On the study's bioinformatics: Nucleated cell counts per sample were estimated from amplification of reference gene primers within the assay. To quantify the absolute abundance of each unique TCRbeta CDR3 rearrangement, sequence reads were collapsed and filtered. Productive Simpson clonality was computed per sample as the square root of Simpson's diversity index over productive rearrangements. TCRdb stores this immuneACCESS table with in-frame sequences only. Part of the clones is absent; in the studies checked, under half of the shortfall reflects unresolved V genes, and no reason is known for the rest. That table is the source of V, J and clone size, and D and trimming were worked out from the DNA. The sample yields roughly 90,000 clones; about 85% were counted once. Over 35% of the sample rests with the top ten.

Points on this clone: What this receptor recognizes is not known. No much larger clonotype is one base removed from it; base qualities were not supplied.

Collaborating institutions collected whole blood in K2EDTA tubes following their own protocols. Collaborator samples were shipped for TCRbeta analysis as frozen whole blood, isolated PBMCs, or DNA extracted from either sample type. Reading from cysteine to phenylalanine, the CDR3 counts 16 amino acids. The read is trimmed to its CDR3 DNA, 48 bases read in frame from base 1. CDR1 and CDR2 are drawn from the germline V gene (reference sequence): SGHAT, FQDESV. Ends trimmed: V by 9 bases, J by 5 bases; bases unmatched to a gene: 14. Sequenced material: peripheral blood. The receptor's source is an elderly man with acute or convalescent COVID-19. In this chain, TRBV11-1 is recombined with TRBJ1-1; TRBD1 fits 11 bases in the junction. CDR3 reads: CASRKGQGALGTEAFF. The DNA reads TGTGCCAGTAGAAAAGGACAGGGGGCGCTGGGGACTGAAGCTTTCTTT.